Shown below are 2 T cell receptor beta chains from a single sample sequenced in a study of CD8 T cells in ankylosing spondylitis. TCRdb used MiXCR to reprocess the 5' RACE reads, holding one entry per CDR3 protein. The sample yields roughly 200,000 distinct CDR3 sequences, 20% to 30% seen once. The sample taken for sequencing was blood, either unsorted or a sorted T cell fraction (not recorded which). These receptors were obtained from a male donor with ankylosing spondylitis or in good health (not recorded which).

This clonotype has more than one count but fewer than ten. This sequence joins TRBV29-1 and TRBJ1-2; 8 nucleotides agree with TRBD1. Trimming took 5 bases from V and 8 from J; bases not matched to a gene: 7. The CDR3 totals 12 residues. Germline V gene sequence: CDR1 SQVTM, CDR2 ANQGSEA. The CDR3 DNA reads TGCAGCGTTCAAACAGGGGGTGAGGGCTACACCTTC. It encodes CSVQTGGEGYTF.

This clonotype was observed many times. The V call is TRBV5-6, the J call TRBJ1-5; 9 nucleotides align to TRBD1. The CDR3 is 19 amino acids. The junction had 15 bases not matched to a gene; V was cut back by 5 bases and J by 0 bases. Germline CDR1 reads SGHDT; CDR2 reads YYEEEE. CDR3 residues: CASSTGGLALHYSNQPQHF. The DNA of the CDR3 is TGTGCCAGCAGTACAGGGGGCCTCGCCTTACACTATAGCAATCAGCCCCAGCATTTT.